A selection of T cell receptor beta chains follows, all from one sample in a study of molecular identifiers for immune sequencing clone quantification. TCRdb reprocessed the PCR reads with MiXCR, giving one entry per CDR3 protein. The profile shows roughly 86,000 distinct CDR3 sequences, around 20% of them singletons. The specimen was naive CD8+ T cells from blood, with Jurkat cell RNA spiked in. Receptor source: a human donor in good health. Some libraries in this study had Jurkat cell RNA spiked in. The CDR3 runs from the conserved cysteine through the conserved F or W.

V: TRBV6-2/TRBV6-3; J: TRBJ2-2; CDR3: CASGPGTAGELFF
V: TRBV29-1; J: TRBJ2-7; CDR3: CSVVPGDDLNEQYF
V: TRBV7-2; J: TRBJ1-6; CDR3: CASSLVSENNSPLHF
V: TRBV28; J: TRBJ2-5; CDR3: CASSPTDRGLDETQYF
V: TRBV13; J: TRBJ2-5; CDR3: CASSHRQLGSLDF
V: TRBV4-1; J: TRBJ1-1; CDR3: CASSQPSGAEAFF
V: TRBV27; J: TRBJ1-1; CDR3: CASSIGRDIEAFF
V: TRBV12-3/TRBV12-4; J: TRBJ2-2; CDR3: CASSPTSGGNTGGLFF
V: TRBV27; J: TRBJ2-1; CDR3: CASSPRLADYNEQFF
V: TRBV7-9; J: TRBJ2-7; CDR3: CASSLVLAGAYEQYF
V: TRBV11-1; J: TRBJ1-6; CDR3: CASREDRNSYNSPLHF
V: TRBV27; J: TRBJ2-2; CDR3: CASSFEGGTGELFF
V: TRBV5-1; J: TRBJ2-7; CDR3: CASSLEWGPVYEQYF
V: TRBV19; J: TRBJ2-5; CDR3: CASSPGLAGGLGETQYF
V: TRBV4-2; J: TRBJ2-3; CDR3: CASSQEGQGVLVPDTQYF
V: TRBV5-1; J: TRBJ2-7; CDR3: CASRPVGIEQYF
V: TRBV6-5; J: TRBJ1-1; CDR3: CASSSDTEAFF
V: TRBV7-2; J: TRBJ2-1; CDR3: CASSHLVAGGPVNEQFF
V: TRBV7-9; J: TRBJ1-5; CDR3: CASSPTGERQPQHF
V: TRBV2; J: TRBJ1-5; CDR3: CASSGASNQPQHF
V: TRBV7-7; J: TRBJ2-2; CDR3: CASSLAGAPGELFF
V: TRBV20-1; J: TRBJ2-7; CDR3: CSARAGKSYEQYF
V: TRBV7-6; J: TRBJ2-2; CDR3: CASVERISNTGELFF
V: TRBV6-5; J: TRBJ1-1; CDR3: CASSYLSPANSNTEAFF
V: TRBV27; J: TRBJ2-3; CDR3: CASSLTQGVTDTQYF
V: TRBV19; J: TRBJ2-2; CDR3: CASKEGLTSDGELFF
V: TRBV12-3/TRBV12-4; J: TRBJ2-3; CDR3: CASSLVSGVEESSGITSTDTQYF
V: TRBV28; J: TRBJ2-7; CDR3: CASSLSGRAFYEQYF
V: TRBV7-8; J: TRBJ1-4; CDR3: CASSLPNEKLFF
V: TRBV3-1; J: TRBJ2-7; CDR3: CASSSDPHEQYF
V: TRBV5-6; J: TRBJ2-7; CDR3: CASSLGVLEQYF
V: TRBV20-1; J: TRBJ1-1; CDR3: CSASRLVEVRAFF
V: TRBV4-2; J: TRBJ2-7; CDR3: CASGQAVLITYEQYF
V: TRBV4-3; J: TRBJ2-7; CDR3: CASSHAPPGTGAYEQYF
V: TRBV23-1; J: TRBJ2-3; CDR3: CAGSQCRGRVTGTQYF
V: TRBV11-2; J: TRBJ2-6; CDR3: CASSLDTGVGANVLTF
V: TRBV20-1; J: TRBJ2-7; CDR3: CSARLENYEQYF
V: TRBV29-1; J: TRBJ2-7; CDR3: CSVEGAGYEQYF
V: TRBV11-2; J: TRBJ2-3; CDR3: CASSFLPSAMAGDTQYF
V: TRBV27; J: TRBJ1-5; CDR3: CASRIGGGQPQHF
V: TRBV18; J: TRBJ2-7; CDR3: CASSPPTSYEQYF
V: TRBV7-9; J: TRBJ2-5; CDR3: CASSFSGTGQETQYF
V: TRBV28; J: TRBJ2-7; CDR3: CASRKGTRSSYEQYF
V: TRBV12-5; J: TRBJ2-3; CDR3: CASGLVSSGPTDTQYF
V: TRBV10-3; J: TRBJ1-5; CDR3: CAISGDSSNQPQHF
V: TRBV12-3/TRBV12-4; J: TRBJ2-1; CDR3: CASSPRDTTYNEQFF
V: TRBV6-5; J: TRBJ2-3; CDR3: CASSVTVVSTDTQYF
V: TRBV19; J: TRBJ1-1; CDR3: CASKVGATEAFF
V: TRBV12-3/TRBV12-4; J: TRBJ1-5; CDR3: CASSRDRVQPQHF
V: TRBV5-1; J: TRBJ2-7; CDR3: CASSLVPGYEQYF
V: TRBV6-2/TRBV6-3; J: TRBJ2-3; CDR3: CASWGDTQYF
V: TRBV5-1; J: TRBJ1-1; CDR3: CASSLEGQGAYTEAFF
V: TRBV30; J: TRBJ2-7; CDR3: CAWSVLGRSYEQYF